This T cell receptor beta chain was found in a study of regulatory T cells in long-lasting Graves disease. This clonotype was recorded many times. Regarding time point: persistent/refractory GD, antithyroid drugs over 5 years with positive TRAb. PBMC-extracted RNA yielded the TCR library. To make TCR beta libraries, researchers used iRepertoire HTBI primers and Arm-PCR of CDR3 regions. TCRdb recomputed calls from the multiplex PCR reads with MiXCR, one row per CDR3 protein. The sample lists a few hundred thousand distinct CDR3 sequences; around a fifth were seen once. Specimen: peripheral blood mononuclear cells (PBMCs), collected when the disease was refractory, from a patient treated with antithyroid drugs. The source is a female donor with Graves disease.

CDR3 sequence (DNA): TGTGCCAGCAGTTGGGACAGTTACTATGGCTACACCTTC. It yields the protein CASSWDSYYGYTF. The rearrangement links TRBV28 to TRBJ1-2; 7 bases line up with TRBD1. Germline values: CDR1 MDHEN, CDR2 SYDVKM. The V segment lost 4 bases and the J segment 3 bases; nucleotides outside the gene matches: 2. This CDR3 region has 13 residues.